Sequencing of this T cell receptor (beta chain) was carried out in a study of T cell repertoires in cytomegalovirus infection. Across the study: CMV infection and matching HLA type were both indicated by public TCR beta signatures. The study's findings and limits: Accumulated public TCR beta family frequency recognized individuals carrying CMV together with the relevant HLA. HLA-C-restricted CMV clonotypes gave the most frequent clonotype in two of eight donors.

A single record per CDR3 protein comes from TCRdb applying MiXCR to the reads. The sample holds under 800,000 distinct CDR3 sequences, approximately 24% seen once. This clonotype has more than one count but fewer than ten. Its antigen is unknown. V was trimmed by 3 bases and J by 5 bases, leaving 10 bases between them. Germline CDR1 is SGHDN and CDR2 is FVKESK. The CDR3 runs 13 residues. This receptor was taken from a human donor in good health (CMV status not recorded). Some clones in this sample may be carry-over from other donors' samples. The sequencing input was CD8+ T cells from PBMCs. V usage is TRBV14 and J usage is TRBJ2-5; D tentatively fits TRBD1 or TRBD2 (5 bases each). CDR3 sequence (DNA): TGTGCCAGCAGCCATGAGGGGATGGAGACCCAGTACTTC. It specifies CASSHEGMETQYF.